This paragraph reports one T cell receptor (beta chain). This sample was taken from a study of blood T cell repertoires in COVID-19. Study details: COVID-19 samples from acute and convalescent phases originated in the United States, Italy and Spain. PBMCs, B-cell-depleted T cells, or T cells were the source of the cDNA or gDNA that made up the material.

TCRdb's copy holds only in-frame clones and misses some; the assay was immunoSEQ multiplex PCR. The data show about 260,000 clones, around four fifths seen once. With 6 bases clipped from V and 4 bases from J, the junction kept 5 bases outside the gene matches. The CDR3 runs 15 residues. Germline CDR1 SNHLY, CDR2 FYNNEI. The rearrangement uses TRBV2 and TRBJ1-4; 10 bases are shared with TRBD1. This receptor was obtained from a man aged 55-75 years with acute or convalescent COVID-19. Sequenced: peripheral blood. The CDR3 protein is CASSPRTGGNEKLFF. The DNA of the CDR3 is TGTGCCAGCAGCCCTAGGACAGGGGGTAATGAAAAACTGTTTTTT.